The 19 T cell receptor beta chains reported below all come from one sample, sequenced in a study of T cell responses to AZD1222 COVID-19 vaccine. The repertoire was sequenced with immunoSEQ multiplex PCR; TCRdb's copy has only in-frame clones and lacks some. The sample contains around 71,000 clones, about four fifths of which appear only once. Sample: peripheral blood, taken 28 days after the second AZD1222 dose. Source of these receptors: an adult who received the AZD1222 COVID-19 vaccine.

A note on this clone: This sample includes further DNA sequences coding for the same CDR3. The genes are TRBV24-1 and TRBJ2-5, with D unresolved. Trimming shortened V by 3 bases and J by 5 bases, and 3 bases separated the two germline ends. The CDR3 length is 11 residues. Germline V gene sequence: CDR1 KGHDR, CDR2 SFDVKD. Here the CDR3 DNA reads TGTGCCACCAGTGATGGGGAGACCCAGTACTTC. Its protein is CATSDGETQYF.

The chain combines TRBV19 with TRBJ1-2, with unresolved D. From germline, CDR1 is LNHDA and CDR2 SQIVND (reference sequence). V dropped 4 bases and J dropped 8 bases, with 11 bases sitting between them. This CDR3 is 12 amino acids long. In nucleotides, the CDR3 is TGTGCCAGTAGTACCCGGGAAGCGGGCTACACCTTC. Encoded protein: CASSTREAGYTF.

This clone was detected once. DNA of the CDR3: TGCGCCAGCAGCCCCCTAAATTTGGGCAGGGCTAATGAAAAACTGTTTTTT. Amino acid sequence: CASSPLNLGRANEKLFF. This sequence joins TRBV4-1 and TRBJ1-4; a possible D gene is TRBD1 (5 bases). The germline V and J ends were trimmed by 4 bases and 3 bases, with 18 bases remaining between them. CDR3 length: 17 amino acids. The germline gives CDR1 MGHRA, CDR2 YSYEKL.

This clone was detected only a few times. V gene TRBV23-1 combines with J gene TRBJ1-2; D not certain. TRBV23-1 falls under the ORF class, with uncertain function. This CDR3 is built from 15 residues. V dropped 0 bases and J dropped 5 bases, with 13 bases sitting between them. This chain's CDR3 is CASSQSIGRRYGYTF. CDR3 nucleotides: TGCGCCAGCAGTCAATCGATAGGCAGGAGATATGGCTACACCTTC.

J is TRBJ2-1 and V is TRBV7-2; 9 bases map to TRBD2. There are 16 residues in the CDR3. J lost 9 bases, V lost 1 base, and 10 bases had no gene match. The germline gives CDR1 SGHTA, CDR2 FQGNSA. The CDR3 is CASSLDTAGGRSEQFF. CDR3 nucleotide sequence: TGTGCCAGCAGCTTAGATACAGCGGGGGGCCGGAGTGAGCAGTTCTTC.

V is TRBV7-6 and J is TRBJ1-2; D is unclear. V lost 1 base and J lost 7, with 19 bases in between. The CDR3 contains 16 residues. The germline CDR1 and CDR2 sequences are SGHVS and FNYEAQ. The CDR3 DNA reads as TGTGCCAGCAGCTTAGGCGGCAGCCGGGTCTTCCGTGGCTACACCTTC. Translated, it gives CASSLGGSRVFRGYTF.

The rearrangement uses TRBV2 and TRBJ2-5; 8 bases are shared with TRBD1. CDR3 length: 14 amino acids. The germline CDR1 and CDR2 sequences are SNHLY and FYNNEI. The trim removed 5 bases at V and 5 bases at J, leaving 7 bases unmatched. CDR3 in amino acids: CASSTRTGTETQYF. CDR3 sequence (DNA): TGTGCCAGCAGTACTAGGACAGGGACCGAGACCCAGTACTTC.

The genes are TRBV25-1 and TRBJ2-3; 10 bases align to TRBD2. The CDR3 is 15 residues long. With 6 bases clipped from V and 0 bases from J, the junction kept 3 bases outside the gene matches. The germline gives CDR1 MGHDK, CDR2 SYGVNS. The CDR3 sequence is CASRASGGSTDTQYF. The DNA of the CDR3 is TGTGCCAGCAGGGCTAGCGGGGGTAGCACAGATACGCAGTATTTT.

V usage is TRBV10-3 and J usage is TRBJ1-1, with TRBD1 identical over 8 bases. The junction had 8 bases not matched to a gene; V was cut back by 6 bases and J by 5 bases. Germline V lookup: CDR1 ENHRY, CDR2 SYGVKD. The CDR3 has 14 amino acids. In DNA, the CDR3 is TGTGCCATCAGGGGCCAGGGGGCGCGGACTGAAGCTTTCTTT. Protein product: CAIRGQGARTEAFF.

The CDR3 DNA is TGTGCCAGCTCACCACCAATGAGTTGGGGGGCAGACACAGATACGCAGTATTTT. It yields the protein CASSPPMSWGADTDTQYF. The V gene is TRBV18, the J gene TRBJ2-3; TRBD1 or TRBD2 may be the D gene (6 bases each). This CDR3 spans 18 amino acids. Trimming took off 0 bases at V and 2 bases at J, with 18 bases between the two ends. The V gene's germline CDR1 is KGHSH and CDR2 LQKENI.

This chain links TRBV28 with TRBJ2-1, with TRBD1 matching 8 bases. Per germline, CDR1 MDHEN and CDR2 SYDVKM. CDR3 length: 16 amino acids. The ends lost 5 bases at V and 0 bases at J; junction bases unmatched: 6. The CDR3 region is CASSGQGTRSYNEQFF. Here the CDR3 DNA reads TGTGCCAGCAGTGGACAGGGCACCCGCTCCTACAATGAGCAGTTCTTC.

The CDR3 DNA sequence: TGTGCCAGCAGCTTAAGCAGAGATGAAGCTTTCTTT. Translated: CASSLSRDEAFF. This rearrangement joins TRBV7-2 to TRBJ1-1; D unresolved. Germline V gives CDR1 SGHTA, CDR2 FQGNSA. The CDR3 has 12 residues. Trimming cost V 2 bases and J 7 bases, with 8 bases left between them.

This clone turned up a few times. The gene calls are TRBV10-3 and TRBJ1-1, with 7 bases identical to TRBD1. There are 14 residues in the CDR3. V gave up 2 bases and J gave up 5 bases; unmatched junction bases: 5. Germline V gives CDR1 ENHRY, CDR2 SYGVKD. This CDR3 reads CAISEDRAVTEAFF. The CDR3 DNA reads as TGTGCCATCAGTGAGGACAGGGCTGTAACTGAAGCTTTCTTT.

CDR3 loop: CASSSTGGGYEKLFF. The CDR3, as DNA: TGTGCCAGCAGCTCTACAGGGGGAGGATATGAAAAACTGTTTTTT. The rearrangement joins TRBV7-2 to TRBJ1-4, with 8 bases identical to TRBD1. Losses at the gene ends were 4 bases for V and 6 bases for J; bases not matched to a gene: 7. Germline V gene data show CDR1 as SGHTA and CDR2 as FQGNSA. The CDR3 consists of 15 residues.

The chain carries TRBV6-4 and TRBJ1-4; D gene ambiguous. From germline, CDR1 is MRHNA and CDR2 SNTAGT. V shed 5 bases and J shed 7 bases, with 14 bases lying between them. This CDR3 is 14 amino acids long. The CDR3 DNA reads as TGTGCCAGCAGTACTACGGAGCCTTGTGAAAAACTGTTTTTT. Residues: CASSTTEPCEKLFF.

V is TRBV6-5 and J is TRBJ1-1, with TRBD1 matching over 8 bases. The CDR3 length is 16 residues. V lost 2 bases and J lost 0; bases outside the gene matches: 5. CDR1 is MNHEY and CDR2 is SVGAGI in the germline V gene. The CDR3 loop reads CASSYGDRGMNTEAFF. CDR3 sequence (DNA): TGTGCCAGCAGTTACGGCGACAGGGGAATGAACACTGAAGCTTTCTTT.

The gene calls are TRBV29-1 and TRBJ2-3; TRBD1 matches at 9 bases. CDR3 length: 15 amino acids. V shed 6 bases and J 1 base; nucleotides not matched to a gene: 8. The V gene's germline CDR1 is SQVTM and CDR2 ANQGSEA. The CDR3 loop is CSVETGGTGTDTQYF. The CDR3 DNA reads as TGCAGCGTGGAGACAGGGGGAACGGGCACAGATACGCAGTATTTT.

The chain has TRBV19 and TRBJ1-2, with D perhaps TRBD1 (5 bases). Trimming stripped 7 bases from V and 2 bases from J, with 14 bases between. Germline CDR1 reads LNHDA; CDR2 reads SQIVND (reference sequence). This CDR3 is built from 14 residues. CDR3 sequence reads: CASIPQDLNYGYTF. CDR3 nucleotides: TGTGCCAGTATCCCACAGGACCTAAACTATGGCTACACCTTC.

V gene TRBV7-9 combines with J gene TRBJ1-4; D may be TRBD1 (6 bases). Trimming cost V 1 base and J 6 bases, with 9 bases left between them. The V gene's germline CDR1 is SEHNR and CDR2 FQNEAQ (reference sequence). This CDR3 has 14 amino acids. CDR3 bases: TGTGCCAGCAGCTTAGGGTCAGGGGATGAAAAACTGTTTTTT. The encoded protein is CASSLGSGDEKLFF.